This T cell receptor (beta chain) is from a study of CD8 T cells in Susac syndrome. With random hexamers, reverse transcription was performed on roughly 0.5 to 1 ug of RNA. Coverage of TCR beta CDR3 amplification by immunoSEQ multiplex PCR extended to 54 Vbeta and 13 Jbeta. Using its own MiXCR run on the immunoSEQ multiplex PCR reads, TCRdb lists one record per CDR3 protein. The table has about 200,000 distinct CDR3 sequences, 90% to 95% seen once. CD8+ and CD4+ blood T cells underwent TCR beta sequencing. The germline V and J ends were trimmed by 1 base and 5 bases, with 17 bases remaining between them. This CDR3 spans 16 amino acids.

The TCR was taken from a human donor in good health. The sample consisted of CD4+ T cells from PBMCs. This rearrangement joins TRBV12-3 or TRBV12-4 to TRBJ2-5; the D gene is possibly TRBD2 (5 bases). The CDR3 DNA follows: TGTGCCAGCAGTTTAGGCGGGCCGGACCCCAGGGAGACCCAGTACTTC. Protein product: CASSLGGPDPRETQYF.